The 14 T cell receptor beta chains in this list originate from one sample, sequenced in a study of T cells in Graves' hyperthyroidism and ophthalmopathy. Regions amplified from RNA transcripts were the TCR beta CDR3 regions. First-round RT-PCR with HTBI primers amplified the TCR CDR3 region. Via MiXCR, TCRdb re-called the multiplex PCR reads, giving one row per CDR3 protein. The sample records some 270,000 distinct CDR3 sequences, more than 10% being singletons. Input material: blood. These receptors were obtained from a woman between 25 and 40 years old with Graves' hyperthyroidism that later progressed to Graves' ophthalmopathy.

This clonotype came up many times. The rearrangement uses TRBV12-3 or TRBV12-4 and TRBJ2-7, with TRBD2 identical over 11 bases. The CDR3 runs 15 residues. J was trimmed by 1 base and V by 7 bases; bases with no gene match: 6. The CDR3 is CASTLAGGPSYEQYF. CDR3 sequence (DNA): TGTGCCAGCACCCTAGCGGGAGGTCCGTCCTACGAGCAGTACTTC.

This clonotype has at least ten counts. This chain uses TRBV7-2 with TRBJ2-3, with 12 bases matching TRBD2. The CDR3 totals 16 residues. Germline loops: CDR1 SGHTA, CDR2 FQGNSA. V was pared by 6 bases and J by 5 bases, with 9 bases of the junction left unmatched. The CDR3 loop reads CASRPRLAGVGDTQYF. The CDR3 nucleotides read TGTGCCAGCAGGCCTAGACTAGCGGGAGTGGGAGATACGCAGTATTTT.

This clonotype was seen many times. The chain employs TRBV30 and TRBJ2-5; D is unresolved. Trimming cost V 0 bases and J 5 bases, with 4 bases left between them. Germline assignment: CDR1 GTSNPN and CDR2 SVGIG (reference sequence). The CDR3 has 11 residues. The CDR3 spells CAWSVEETQYF. The CDR3 bases are TGTGCCTGGAGTGTAGAGGAGACCCAGTACTTC.

The chain has TRBV5-6 and TRBJ2-6; D uncertain. V lost 7 bases and J 4 bases, leaving 9 bases between the germline ends. Per the germline V gene, CDR1 is SGHDT and CDR2 is YYEEEE. There are 13 residues in the CDR3. The CDR3 spells CASVPLGANVLTF. The CDR3 nucleotides are TGTGCCAGCGTCCCGCTAGGGGCCAACGTCCTGACTTTC. The complete variable domain, with remaining parts taken from reference TRBV5-6 and TRBJ2-6, reads DAGVTQSPTHLIKTRGQQVTLRCSPKSGHDTVSWYQQALGQGPQFIFQYYEEEERQRGNFPDRFSGHQFPNYSSELNVNALLLGDSALYLCASVPLGANVLTFGAGSRLTVL.

As regards this clonotype: A much larger clone is a single base away; this may be a read error. The chain couples TRBV12-3 or TRBV12-4 to TRBJ1-1; D is ambiguous. The CDR3 is 14 residues long. The germline V and J ends were trimmed by 10 bases and 2 bases, with 17 bases remaining between them. CDR3 amino acids: CATQGERGNTEAFF. The CDR3 DNA reads as TGTGCCACCCAAGGAGAGCGGGGAAACACTGAAGCTTTCTTT.

This clonotype has only a few counts. A read error is likely, as this CDR3 ends without the conserved phenylalanine or tryptophan. The chain combines TRBV11-3 with TRBJ1-2, with D possibly being TRBD1 (5 bases). The V gene lost 3 bases and the J gene lost 0 bases, with 8 bases spanning the gap. This CDR3 has 14 amino acids. Per the germline V gene, CDR1 is SGHNT and CDR2 is YENEEA. The CDR3, as DNA: TGTGCCAGCAGCTTCCCGACAGCTAACTATGGCTACACCCTC. Its protein is CASSFPTANYGYTL.

This chain links TRBV5-5 with TRBJ2-3; 8 nucleotides line up with TRBD2. The CDR3 extends over 17 amino acids. Germline CDR1 is SGHKS and CDR2 is YYEKEE (reference sequence). J was trimmed by 6 bases and V by 0 bases; bases with no gene match: 12. For the CDR3, the DNA is TGTGCCAGCAGCTTGGGTCCGGGACTAGACTTAGGCGATACGCAGTATTTT. Protein product: CASSLGPGLDLGDTQYF.

The CDR3 is CASSSGLPNYGYTF. CDR3 nucleotides: TGTGCCAGCAGCTCGGGGCTCCCGAACTATGGCTACACCTTC. The rearrangement uses TRBV6-2 or TRBV6-3 and TRBJ1-2; maybe TRBD1 (5 bases). From germline, CDR1 is MNHEY and CDR2 SVGEGT. This CDR3 has 14 amino acids. V dropped 6 bases and J dropped 2 bases, with 13 bases sitting between them.

This clonotype appeared many times. The chain carries TRBV10-3 and TRBJ2-7; 8 bases are a match to TRBD1. The CDR3 totals 15 residues. Germline V gene sequence: CDR1 ENHRY, CDR2 SYGVKD. The J segment lost 3 bases and the V segment lost 2 bases, leaving 6 bases of the junction unmatched. In DNA form, the CDR3 reads TGTGCCATCAGTGAGGTAGAGGACAGGGTCTACGAGCAGTACTTC. Translating it yields CAISEVEDRVYEQYF.

This clonotype was picked up a small number of times. The DNA of the CDR3 is TGTGCCAGCTTTTTGGGGAACTTAGCGGGAGGTCGCACCGGGGAGCTGTTTTTT. It encodes CASFLGNLAGGRTGELFF. The rearrangement links TRBV6-1 to TRBJ2-2, with TRBD2 identical over 10 bases. V lost 8 bases and J lost 4; bases outside the gene matches: 16. Germline loops: CDR1 MNHNS, CDR2 SASEGT. The CDR3 contains 18 residues.

This clonotype was picked up many times. The chain recombines TRBV28 with TRBJ1-3; TRBD1 is a possible D gene (6 bases). V dropped 5 bases and J dropped 5 bases, with 16 bases sitting between them. The germline V gene encodes CDR1 MDHEN and CDR2 SYDVKM. CDR3 length: 15 amino acids. CDR3 region: CASSPPDRSRNTIYF. CDR3 sequence (DNA): TGTGCCAGCAGTCCCCCGGACAGAAGCCGAAACACCATATATTTT.

This clonotype was seen at least ten times. The V and J genes are TRBV28 and TRBJ2-7; 10 bases map to TRBD1. CDR3 length equals 15 residues. CDR1 MDHEN and CDR2 SYDVKM come from the germline V gene. The J segment lost 3 bases and the V segment lost 5 bases, leaving 7 bases of the junction unmatched. Written as DNA, the CDR3 is TGTGCCAGCAGTCCGCCGACAGGGGGCTTCTACGAGCAGTACTTC. Translation gives CASSPPTGGFYEQYF.

This clonotype was counted many times. This chain connects TRBV28 to TRBJ2-7; 11 bases map to TRBD1. The CDR3 runs 15 residues. V was clipped by 6 bases and J by 2 bases; unmatched bases: 6. Germline V gives CDR1 MDHEN, CDR2 SYDVKM. Here the CDR3 DNA reads TGTGCCAGCAGCTTTCTGGGACAGGGGGCCTACGAGCAGTACTTC. Amino acids: CASSFLGQGAYEQYF.

This clonotype was counted at least ten times. The J gene is TRBJ2-2, the V gene TRBV2; TRBD1 matches 9 bases. This CDR3 contains 14 residues. Trimming took 7 bases from V and 3 from J; bases not matched to a gene: 3. Germline assignment: CDR1 SNHLY and CDR2 FYNNEI. The chain's CDR3 is CASTRTGDTGELFF. CDR3 DNA: TGTGCCAGCACCCGGACAGGGGACACCGGGGAGCTGTTTTTT.